This T cell receptor beta chain was recovered during a study of blood T cell repertoires in COVID-19. V was cut by 2 bases and J by 1 base, with 11 bases left in between. From germline, CDR1 is SGHVS and CDR2 FNYEAQ. The CDR3 runs to 16 residues. Generated by immunoSEQ multiplex PCR, the TCRdb table keeps only in-frame clones and is missing some. The repertoire holds some 100,000 clones, with 70% to 90% as singletons. The chain carries TRBV7-6 and TRBJ2-2; D possibly corresponds to TRBD1 (6 bases). This receptor was taken from a woman aged 70-85 years with acute or convalescent COVID-19. The source material was peripheral blood. The CDR3 spells CASSLSATGNTGELFF. CDR3 DNA sequence: TGTGCCAGCAGCTTATCGGCGACAGGGAACACCGGGGAGCTGTTTTTT. Filled out from reference TRBV7-6 and TRBJ2-2, the complete variable domain reads GAGVSQSPRYKVTKRGQDVALRCDPISGHVSLYWYRQALGQGPEFLTYFNYEAQQDKSGLPNDRFSAERPEGSISTLTIQRTEQRDSAMYRCASSLSATGNTGELFFGEGSRLTVL.